This T cell receptor (beta chain) was recorded in a study of post-analysis software for immune sequencing data. Germline V gives CDR1 DFQATT, CDR2 SNEGSKA (reference sequence). This CDR3 has 8 amino acids. Trimming left V 5 bases short and J 14 bases short, with 7 bases between. Unique molecular identifiers were built into the TCR beta cDNA libraries. Starting from approximately 1 to 10 million T cells, the study yielded about 540,000 cDNA molecules. TCRdb itself ran the PCR reads through MiXCR, one entry per CDR3 protein. The top ten hold over 4% of the sample, which has 650,000 to 850,000 distinct CDR3 sequences, roughly 50% seen once. Findings and limits, study-wide: F measure grouped same-batch samples tightly together. Five or six TRBV segments were significantly more frequent in patients than in controls. TRBV5-6, TRBV5-1 and TRBV20-1 were among these segments.

Regarding this clonotype: Its antigen is not identified.

The source of this sequence is a girl aged 5-17 years with multiple sclerosis. The sequencing sample was made of blood. J is TRBJ2-1 and V is TRBV20-1; D is unresolved. The CDR3 DNA is TGCAGTGCTCCTTCGGAGTTCTTC. Protein sequence: CSAPSEFF.